This is a list of T cell receptor beta chains from one sample in a study of Ad26.COV2.S vaccination and SARS-CoV-2 variants. TCRdb's copy holds only in-frame clones and misses some; the assay was immunoSEQ multiplex PCR. The table shows roughly 180,000 clones, with approximately 88% occurring only once. This specimen consisted of peripheral blood, obtained after recovery from COVID-19. These receptors were taken from a human donor who had recovered from COVID-19. The CDR3 runs from the conserved cysteine through the conserved F or W. A D gene is named only where the DNA matches it firmly. Clone sizes are given selectively: once, few, many, or a class where the clone is expanded.

V gene	D gene	clone size	J gene	CDR3 protein	CDR3 DNA
TRBV2	-	-	TRBJ2-7	CASMDYPTYEQYF	TGTGCCAGCATGGACTACCCTACCTACGAGCAGTACTTC
TRBV5-4	-	-	TRBJ2-2	CASSLGARELFF	TGTGCCAGCAGCTTGGGGGCCAGGGAGCTGTTTTTT
TRBV29-1	-	once	TRBJ2-5	CSARTDSGTQYF	TGCAGCGCCCGGACGGACTCCGGGACCCAGTACTTC
TRBV30	TRBD2	-	TRBJ2-1	CAWGLAGGDFEQFF	TGTGCCTGGGGACTAGCGGGGGGGGACTTTGAGCAGTTCTTC
TRBV6-4	TRBD2	-	TRBJ2-7	CASSDRREVPYEQYF	TGTGCCAGCAGTGACCGGCGGGAGGTCCCCTACGAGCAGTACTTC
TRBV5-1	TRBD1	few	TRBJ2-3	CASSLRGQGGSTDTQYF	TGCGCCAGCAGCTTAAGGGGACAGGGAGGGAGCACAGATACGCAGTATTTT
TRBV27	TRBD1	-	TRBJ2-7	CASSTGSSYEQYF	TGTGCCAGCTCGACAGGGAGCTCCTACGAGCAGTACTTC
TRBV5-5	-	-	TRBJ2-7	CASSSTLQGGYEQYF	TGTGCCAGCAGCTCAACTCTACAGGGGGGGTACGAGCAGTACTTC
TRBV7-9	-	-	TRBJ2-1	CASSPGVEQFF	TGTGCCAGCAGCCCGGGGGTTGAGCAGTTCTTC
TRBV6-5	TRBD1	-	TRBJ2-7	CASSRQGDEQYF	TGTGCCAGCAGCCGACAGGGGGACGAGCAGTACTTC
TRBV12-5	TRBD2	-	TRBJ2-5	CASGGLAGKTQYF	TGTGCTAGTGGGGGACTAGCGGGAAAGACCCAGTACTTC
TRBV3-1/TRBV3-2	-	-	TRBJ1-5	CASSQGAVSNQPQHF	TGTGCCAGCAGCCAAGGGGCAGTAAGCAATCAGCCCCAGCATTTT
TRBV27	-	-	TRBJ2-1	CASSLSEGEWSNEQFF	TGTGCCAGCAGTTTATCGGAGGGGGAGTGGAGTAATGAGCAGTTCTTC
TRBV3-1/TRBV3-2	-	once	TRBJ2-3	CASSQYDGFTDTQYF	TGTGCCAGCAGCCAATATGACGGATTCACAGATACGCAGTATTTT
TRBV9	-	-	TRBJ2-3	CASSAARGRGSTDTQYF	TGTGCCAGCAGCGCCGCCCGGGGGCGCGGTAGTACAGATACGCAGTATTTT
TRBV21-1	-	-	TRBJ1-2	CASSKGDSMMNGYTF	TGTGCCAGCAGCAAAGGGGATTCCATGATGAATGGCTACACCTTC
TRBV9	-	-	TRBJ1-6	CASSAGTNNSPLHF	TGTGCCAGCAGCGCCGGGACAAATAATTCACCCCTCCACTTT
TRBV2	-	-	TRBJ2-3	CASSEADTQYF	TGTGCCAGCAGTGAGGCAGATACGCAGTATTTT
TRBV12-3/TRBV12-4	TRBD1	-	TRBJ2-7	CASRWTGNEQYF	TGTGCCAGTAGGTGGACAGGGAACGAGCAGTACTTC
TRBV12-5	-	-	TRBJ1-2	CASGVGLNGGYTF	TGTGCTAGTGGTGTGGGTCTGAATGGTGGCTACACCTTC
TRBV10-3	-	-	TRBJ1-4	CAITPGQNEKLFF	TGTGCCATCACGCCGGGGCAGAATGAAAAACTGTTTTTT
TRBV5-6	TRBD1	-	TRBJ2-7	CASSYTGDPYEQYF	TGTGCCAGCAGTTACACAGGGGACCCCTACGAGCAGTACTTC
TRBV6-6	-	-	TRBJ2-7	CASSYGPNTDEQYF	TGTGCCAGCAGTTACGGGCCAAACACTGACGAGCAGTACTTC
TRBV5-8	TRBD1	-	TRBJ1-1	CASSLDRGNTEAFF	TGTGCCAGCAGCTTGGACAGGGGAAACACTGAAGCTTTCTTT
TRBV29-1	-	-	TRBJ2-5	CSALKGRQTQYF	TGCAGCGCCTTAAAGGGGAGACAGACCCAGTACTTC
TRBV19	-	-	TRBJ1-3	CASSITLGNTIYF	TGTGCCAGTAGTATTACCCTAGGAAACACCATATATTTT
TRBV6-5	-	-	TRBJ2-5	CASRVVRETQYF	TGTGCCAGCAGGGTCGTGAGGGAGACCCAGTACTTC
TRBV18	-	-	TRBJ1-5	CASSPLPVDSNQPQHF	TGTGCCAGCTCACCTCTACCGGTTGATAGCAATCAGCCCCAGCATTTT
TRBV7-9	TRBD1	-	TRBJ1-4	CASSTFRTGKNNEKLFF	TGTGCCAGCAGCACATTCAGGACAGGGAAGAATAATGAAAAACTGTTTTTT
TRBV6-1	-	-	TRBJ2-5	CASSELELDTRETQYF	TGTGCCAGCAGTGAACTTGAATTGGACACCAGAGAGACCCAGTACTTC
TRBV28	-	-	TRBJ2-7	CASSNGNYYEQYF	TGTGCCAGCAGTAACGGTAATTACTACGAGCAGTACTTC
TRBV18	-	once	TRBJ2-7	CASSPLGGYEQYF	TGTGCCAGCTCACCACTGGGGGGCTACGAGCAGTACTTC
TRBV3-1/TRBV3-2	TRBD1	-	TRBJ2-7	CASSHLDRGQGREQYF	TGTGCCAGCAGCCACCTAGACAGGGGGCAAGGTAGGGAGCAGTACTTC
TRBV5-5	TRBD1	-	TRBJ1-6	CASSFFQGANNSPLHF	TGTGCCAGCAGCTTCTTCCAGGGGGCTAATAATTCACCCCTCCACTTT
TRBV10-2	TRBD2	-	TRBJ2-4	CASSESTSGGLKNIQYF	TGCGCCAGCAGTGAGTCGACTAGCGGGGGGTTGAAAAACATTCAGTACTTC
TRBV20-1	-	-	TRBJ2-1	CSATHNEQFF	TGCAGTGCTACCCACAATGAGCAGTTCTTC
TRBV3-1/TRBV3-2	-	-	TRBJ1-2	CASSQAYGYTF	TGTGCCAGCAGCCAAGCATACGGCTACACCTTC
TRBV21-1	-	few	TRBJ2-1	CASRGQGMLDNEQFF	TGTGCCAGCAGAGGACAGGGTATGTTAGACAATGAGCAGTTCTTC
TRBV23-1	TRBD1	-	TRBJ2-7	CASSQNRGTGSYEQYF	TGCGCCAGCAGTCAGAACAGGGGAACTGGCTCCTACGAGCAGTACTTC
TRBV3-1/TRBV3-2	TRBD2	-	TRBJ2-7	CASSQGGTSGGEQYF	TGTGCCAGCAGCCAAGGGGGGACTAGCGGAGGCGAGCAGTACTTC
TRBV3-1/TRBV3-2	-	-	TRBJ1-5	CASSPSGNQPQHF	TGTGCCAGCAGCCCGTCAGGGAATCAGCCCCAGCATTTT